The 26 T cell receptor beta chains reported below all come from one sample, sequenced in a study of T cells in women clearing cervical HPV infection. Using immunoSEQ multiplex PCR, the repertoire was profiled, and TCRdb retains in-frame clones only, with some absent. This sample's table reports 25,000 to 35,000 clones. Sequenced sample: blood buffy coat. Receptor source: a woman aged 18-70 years with a cervical HPV16 infection that either progressed to CIN3+ or cleared (not recorded which).

As concerns this clone: The CDR3 extends 3 residues past the end of the read, so its final part is completed from the germline J gene. The chain is built from TRBV10-3 and TRBJ2-5; 12 bases line up with TRBD2. CDR1 is ENHRY, CDR2 SYGVKD, per germline. The V segment lost 4 bases and the J segment 5 bases; nucleotides outside the gene matches: 2. This CDR3 is 14 amino acids long. CDR3 DNA, as far as it was read: TGTGCCATCAGTGCTAGCGGGGGGGCGGAGACC. It is translated as CAISASGGAET. The full CDR3 reads CAISASGGAETQYF.

Turning to this clone: The read falls 3 residues short of the CDR3 end, and the missing part is taken from the germline J gene. The gene calls are TRBV20-1 and TRBJ2-3, with TRBD2 matching over 9 bases. The CDR3 sequence is 16 residues long. Germline V gives CDR1 DFQATT, CDR2 SNEGSKA (reference sequence). Losses at the gene ends were 4 bases for V and 3 bases for J; bases not matched to a gene: 11. CDR3 DNA, as far as it was read: TGCAGTGCTACCCCGGCTTTTAGCGGGGGAACAGATACG. Encoded protein: CSATPAFSGGTDT. The whole CDR3 reads CSATPAFSGGTDTQYF.

On this clone itself: With the read ending 3 residues before the CDR3 end, the germline J gene is used to fill in that end. The J gene is TRBJ1-5, the V gene TRBV27; 7 bases agree with TRBD1. CDR1 and CDR2 (germline): MNHEY, SMNVEV (reference sequence). With 5 bases clipped from V and 4 bases from J, the junction kept 8 bases outside the gene matches. The CDR3 sequence is 15 residues long. Partial CDR3 DNA: TGTGCCAGCAGTCCTCGGGACAGCTGGAATCAGCCC. Protein product: CASSPRDSWNQP. The full-length CDR3 reads as CASSPRDSWNQPQHF.

About this clone: Read coverage stops 3 residues before the CDR3 terminus; the germline J gene supplies the remainder. The J gene is TRBJ1-1, the V gene TRBV20-1; D unclear. With 3 bases removed from V and 1 base from J, the gap between germline ends came to 6 bases. Per the germline V gene, CDR1 is DFQATT and CDR2 is SNEGSKA (reference sequence). The CDR3 has 12 residues. The part of the CDR3 DNA that was read is TGCAGTGCTAGGGAGGGGAACACTGAA. It codes for CSAREGNTE. The CDR3 in its entirety is CSAREGNTEAFF.

To note about this clone: The DNA ends 3 residues before the CDR3 does, and the rest of the CDR3 is filled in from the germline J gene. This sequence joins TRBV4-1 and TRBJ2-7; possible D gene TRBD2, 6 bases. The V gene lost 3 bases and the J gene lost 2 bases, with 8 bases spanning the gap. The CDR3 has 13 amino acids. Germline CDR1 MGHRA, CDR2 YSYEKL. The CDR3 sequence: CASSQDYTYEQYF. The CDR3 DNA, read in part, is TGCGCCAGCAGCCAGGACTACACCTACGAG.

As regards this clone: The read gets to within 3 residues of the CDR3 end, and the germline J gene fills in the rest. The chain links TRBV6-1 to TRBJ1-5; tentatively, D is TRBD1 (5 bases). Germline assignment: CDR1 MNHNS and CDR2 SASEGT. With 1 base removed from V and 2 bases from J, the gap between germline ends came to 9 bases. This CDR3 spans 15 amino acids. Incomplete CDR3 DNA: TGTGCCAGCAGTGAAGATATGACAGGCAATCAGCCC. It yields the protein CASSEDMTGNQP. The whole CDR3 region reads CASSEDMTGNQPQHF.

Concerning this clone: From the germline J gene comes the end of the CDR3, since the read stops 3 residues before it. The chain links TRBV6-1 to TRBJ2-7, with 9 bases fitting TRBD1. V gave up 0 bases and J gave up 1 base; unmatched junction bases: 7. The CDR3 has 17 residues. Germline-derived CDR1 and CDR2 are MNHNS and SASEGT. The chain's CDR3 is CASSEAQQGAISYEQYF. The DNA read from the CDR3 is TGTGCCAGCAGTGAAGCGCAACAGGGGGCGATATCCTACGAG.

Regarding this clone: The CDR3 end falls 3 residues outside the read, so it is completed with the germline J gene. The rearrangement joins TRBV2 to TRBJ1-6, with D uncertain. Trimming cost V 6 bases and J 7 bases, with 13 bases left between them. This CDR3 has 14 residues. Germline V gene data show CDR1 as SNHLY and CDR2 as FYNNEI. The CDR3 bases that were read are TGTGCCAGCAGCGGGGAGAGAACAAATTCACCC. It translates to CASSGERTNSP. The full CDR3 protein reads CASSGERTNSPLHF.

About this clone: One end of the junction varies from germline; a read error may be responsible. Read sequence stops 3 residues before the CDR3 end, and the germline J gene provides the missing end. This chain uses TRBV20-1 with TRBJ1-4, with D unclear. CDR1 DFQATT and CDR2 SNEGSKA come from the germline V gene (reference sequence). The CDR3 spans 13 residues. Incomplete CDR3 DNA: TGCAATGCTAGAGTAGCGAACGGCGAAAAA. Residues: CNARVANGEK. The whole CDR3 protein is CNARVANGEKLFF.

With regard to this clone: The read gets to within 3 residues of the CDR3 end, and the germline J gene fills in the rest. The rearrangement uses TRBV7-6 and TRBJ1-1, with unresolved D. Trimming stripped 1 base from V and 4 bases from J, with 16 bases between. The CDR3 has 16 amino acids. CDR1 and CDR2 from the germline V gene are SGHVS and FNYEAQ. The sequenced part of the CDR3 DNA is TGTGCCAGCAGCTTAGAGAGGTCTAGCTTAGGCACTGAA. This codes for CASSLERSSLGTE. The CDR3 in full is CASSLERSSLGTEAFF.

With respect to this clone: Read data end 3 residues before the CDR3 end; the end is taken from the germline J gene. The chain recombines TRBV5-4 with TRBJ2-5; D possibly corresponds to TRBD2 (6 bases). The V end lost 2 bases, the J end lost 4 bases, and 12 bases lay between the germline ends. Per the germline V gene, CDR1 is SGHNT and CDR2 is YYREEE (reference sequence). This CDR3 comprises 14 residues. Here the CDR3 reads CASSFSGTSETQYF. The sequenced part of the CDR3 DNA is TGTGCCAGCAGCTTTTCCGGGACTTCAGAGACC.

Regarding this clone: Read data end 3 residues before the CDR3 end; the end is taken from the germline J gene. The chain links TRBV29-1 to TRBJ2-2, with 7 bases lining up with TRBD1. The CDR3 is 14 residues long. Germline CDR1 SQVTM, CDR2 ANQGSEA. Trimming at V came to 4 bases and at J to 6 bases, leaving 8 bases not matched to a gene. The CDR3 is CSVGDSLSSGELFF. The covered CDR3 bases are TGCAGCGTTGGGGACAGTTTGAGCTCCGGGGAG.

On this clone: The read terminates 3 residues ahead of where the CDR3 ends, so the germline J gene completes it. V is TRBV13 and J is TRBJ2-7; 9 bases align to TRBD1. The CDR3 runs 14 residues. Germline V gene sequence: CDR1 PRHDT, CDR2 FYEKMQ (reference sequence). The V gene end was trimmed by 0 bases and the J gene end by 6 bases; junction bases not matched to a gene: 3. The CDR3 region is CASSLGGQGPEQYF. The CDR3 DNA, read in part, is TGTGCCAGCAGCTTAGGGGGACAGGGCCCCGAG. Drawing the rest from reference TRBV13 and TRBJ2-7, the complete variable domain is AAGVIQSPRHLIKEKRETATLKCYPIPRHDTVYWYQQGPGQDPQFLISFYEKMQSDKGSIPDRFSAQQFSDYHSELNMSSLELGDSALYFCASSLGGQGPEQYFGPGTRLTVT.

A note on this clone: The DNA ends 3 residues before the CDR3 does, and the rest of the CDR3 is filled in from the germline J gene. V is TRBV30 and J is TRBJ2-1, with D possibly matching TRBD1 (8 bases). The V and J ends lost 3 bases and 4 bases respectively, with 13 bases between them. Germline loops: CDR1 GTSNPN, CDR2 SVGIG (reference sequence). This CDR3 comprises 14 residues. CDR3 sequence reads: CAWSSQGGYNEQFF. The sequenced part of the CDR3 DNA is TGTGCCTGGAGCTCACAGGGGGGGTACAATGAG.

Concerning this clone itself: Read data end 3 residues before the CDR3 end; the end is taken from the germline J gene. The chain couples TRBV19 to TRBJ2-7; TRBD1 matches at 9 bases. V gave up 6 bases and J gave up 1 base; unmatched junction bases: 4. CDR1 and CDR2 (germline): LNHDA, SQIVND (reference sequence). The CDR3 spans 14 residues. CDR3 region: CASSGTGLSYEQYF. Incomplete CDR3 DNA: TGTGCCAGTAGCGGGACAGGGCTTTCCTACGAG.

Regarding this clone: The read ends 3 residues early relative to the CDR3; the germline J gene fills the gap. V gene TRBV7-3 combines with J gene TRBJ2-2; D is unresolved. The CDR3 length is 14 residues. Germline CDR1 SGHTA, CDR2 FQGTGA. V was trimmed by 0 bases and J by 1 base, leaving 3 bases between them. CDR3 DNA, as far as it was read: TGTGCCAGCAGCTTAACCAGGAACACCGGGGAG. This gives the protein CASSLTRNTGE. The whole CDR3 region reads CASSLTRNTGELFF. Complete variable domain (other parts from reference TRBV7-3 and TRBJ2-2): GAGVSQTPSNKVTEKGKYVELRCDPISGHTALYWYRQSLGQGPEFLIYFQGTGAADDSGLPNDRFFAVRPEGSVSTLKIQRTERGDSAVYLCASSLTRNTGELFFGEGSRLTVL.

As regards this clone: Sequencing ends 3 residues short of the CDR3 end; the germline J gene provides the rest. V usage is TRBV20-1 and J usage is TRBJ2-1; 15 bases are shared with TRBD2. Per germline, CDR1 DFQATT and CDR2 SNEGSKA (reference sequence). The CDR3 consists of 16 residues. V trimming: 6 bases; J trimming: 9 bases; junction bases outside the gene matches: 12. CDR3 DNA, as far as it was read: TGCAGTGCGTCACGGACTAGCGGGGGGGCGAGGGGTGAG. It yields the protein CSASRTSGGARGE. The complete CDR3 reads CSASRTSGGARGEQFF.

Details on this clone: With the read ending 3 residues before the CDR3 end, the germline J gene is used to fill in that end. The V and J genes are TRBV20-1 and TRBJ2-5; 9 bases match TRBD2. The CDR3 consists of 16 residues. Unmatched junction bases numbered 15, after V lost 5 bases and J lost 5 bases. Per the germline V gene, CDR1 is DFQATT and CDR2 is SNEGSKA (reference sequence). The CDR3 is CSAQGGGGVLSETQYF. The part of the CDR3 DNA that was read is TGCAGTGCTCAAGGGGGCGGGGGGGTCCTCAGTGAGACC.

Details on this clone: The missing CDR3 end, 3 residues past where the read stops, is filled in from the germline J gene. The V and J genes are TRBV6-1 and TRBJ1-2, with a possible D match to TRBD1 (5 bases). CDR3 length: 16 residues. Germline V lookup: CDR1 MNHNS, CDR2 SASEGT. The CDR3 region is CASSEEKIYGGKGYTF. The sequenced part of the CDR3 DNA is TGTGCCAGCAGTGAAGAGAAGATTTATGGGGGGAAGGGC.

About this clone: The observed sequence ends 3 residues before the CDR3 terminus, with the missing tail filled in from the germline J gene. This sequence joins TRBV15 and TRBJ1-1; D is unresolved. The V gene's germline CDR1 is LNHNV and CDR2 YYDKDF (reference sequence). Trimming shortened V by 4 bases and J by 4 bases, and 13 bases separated the two germline ends. This CDR3 is built from 14 residues. CDR3 DNA, as far as it was read: TGTGCCACCAGCATTGGAGGGCACCCCACTGAA. Protein sequence: CATSIGGHPTE. The CDR3 in its entirety is CATSIGGHPTEAFF.

As concerns this clone: Sequencing ends 3 residues short of the CDR3 end; the germline J gene provides the rest. The chain uses TRBV18 and TRBJ1-6; TRBD1 might be the D (6 bases). CDR1 and CDR2 from the germline V gene are KGHSH and LQKENI. This CDR3 is 17 amino acids long. V lost 2 bases to trimming and J lost 8 bases, with 19 bases between them. CDR3 residues: CASSPFDQTGNYSPLHF. The sequenced CDR3 bases are TGTGCCAGCTCACCATTCGACCAAACAGGGAACTATTCACCC.

CDR3 region: CASSLVGQGCQPQHF. The sequenced CDR3 bases are TGTGCCAGCAGCTTAGTGGGACAGGGGTGTCAGCCC. The V and J genes are TRBV7-7 and TRBJ1-5; 10 bases line up with TRBD1. The read stops 3 residues short of the end of the CDR3; the missing end is completed from the germline J gene. The CDR3 extends over 15 amino acids. Trimming cost V 1 base and J 6 bases; bases outside gene matches: 3. From germline, CDR1 is SSHAT and CDR2 FNYEAQ (reference sequence).

A remark on this clone: The missing CDR3 end, 3 residues past where the read stops, is filled in from the germline J gene. This chain connects TRBV7-3 to TRBJ2-1; possibly TRBD2 for D (5 bases). The CDR3 spans 16 residues. V dropped 5 bases and J dropped 2 bases, with 16 bases sitting between them. Germline V lookup: CDR1 SGHTA, CDR2 FQGTGA. The CDR3 region is CASSLGGLATYNEQFF. Partial CDR3 DNA: TGTGCCAGCAGCCTCGGCGGTCTAGCCACCTACAATGAG.

Details on this clone: The read terminates 3 residues before the CDR3 end, so the remaining end is supplied by the germline J gene. The rearrangement uses TRBV5-4 and TRBJ2-1, with 7 bases matching TRBD2. Germline loops: CDR1 SGHNT, CDR2 YYREEE (reference sequence). V trimming: 4 bases; J trimming: 7 bases; junction bases outside the gene matches: 5. The CDR3 consists of 13 residues. The CDR3 DNA, read in part, is TGTGCCAGCAGCCCGGGACTACCAAATGAG. Its translation is CASSPGLPNE. The full CDR3 sequence reads CASSPGLPNEQFF.

Concerning this clone: The read terminates 3 residues ahead of where the CDR3 ends, so the germline J gene completes it. This chain links TRBV6-2 or TRBV6-3 with TRBJ2-2, with TRBD2 as a possible D gene (6 bases). This CDR3 comprises 15 residues. The germline gives CDR1 MNHEY, CDR2 SVGEGT. The germline V and J ends were trimmed by 0 bases and 3 bases, with 8 bases remaining between them. The CDR3 is CASSYSGDYTGELFF. CDR3 bases read: TGTGCCAGCAGTTACTCTGGGGACTACACCGGGGAG.

As to this clone: The CDR3 end lies 3 residues beyond the end of the read and is filled in from the germline J gene. The chain has TRBV5-1 and TRBJ2-2; 11 nucleotides agree with TRBD1. The germline V gene has CDR1 SGHRS and CDR2 YFSETQ. The CDR3 is made up of 18 amino acids. With 0 bases clipped from V and 0 bases from J, the junction kept 4 bases outside the gene matches. Here the CDR3 reads CASSLAGTGGPNTGELFF. Partial CDR3 DNA: TGCGCCAGCAGCTTGGCCGGGACAGGGGGACCGAACACCGGGGAG.